The 2 T cell receptor beta chains below come from one sample, sequenced in a study of tumor-infiltrating lymphocytes in primary liver carcinoma. Taking about 19-32 mg of unsorted bulk tissue, the authors co-extracted RNA and DNA. A constant-region primer served to make TCR beta cDNA from roughly 480 ng total RNA. Modified slightly, ARM-PCR produced TCR beta libraries over three nested multiplex PCR rounds. The first two PCR rounds, nine to ten cycles each, used TRBV1-TRBV30 forward primers and a C-beta reverse primer. Each CDR3 protein is one row after TCRdb ran MiXCR on the multiplex PCR reads. The table lists approximately 92,000 distinct CDR3 sequences, 55% to 75% of them singletons, with more than 8% in the top ten. The sequenced material came from liver tumor tissue from sampling region 5. This sample's subset: tumor region T5, tumor centre. The receptors originated from an older woman with primary liver carcinoma and hepatitis B virus infection.

Points on this clonotype: One junction end disagrees with the germline gene, perhaps due to a read error. This chain uses TRBV7-9 with TRBJ1-1; 7 bases fit TRBD1. Germline V CDR1 and CDR2: SEHNR, FQNEAQ (reference sequence). CDR3 length: 13 amino acids. CDR3 residues: CASSLEGATEAIF. The CDR3 coding sequence is TGTGCCAGCAGCTTAGAGGGGGCCACTGAAGCTATCTTT. Variable domain in full (rest from reference TRBV7-9 and TRBJ1-1): DTGVSQNPRHKITKRGQNVTFRCDPISEHNRLYWYRQTLGQGPEFLTYFQNEAQLEKSRLLSDRFSAERPKGSFSTLEIQRTEQGDSAMYLCASSLEGATEAIFGQGTRLTVV.

The CDR3 DNA is TGTGCCAGCAGCTCCAGGGGACAGAAGAACACTGAAGCTTTCTTT. Its translation is CASSSRGQKNTEAFF. V gene TRBV11-2 combines with J gene TRBJ1-1; 7 positions match TRBD1. The germline V gene has CDR1 SGHAT and CDR2 FQNNGV. Unmatched junction bases numbered 6, after V lost 4 bases and J lost 1 base. The length of the CDR3 is 15 residues.